This TCR beta chain was identified in a study of blood T cell repertoires in COVID-19. Overall study context: T cells, B-cell-depleted T cells, or PBMCs provided the cDNA or gDNA that served as material.

Per the original methods: Using reference gene primer amplification, nucleated cell counts were estimated. Using immunoSEQ multiplex PCR, the repertoire was profiled, and TCRdb retains in-frame clones only, with some absent. The DNA gave D and trimming, while V, J and clone size come from that table. This sample has fewer than 700,000 clones, with roughly nine tenths found just once. Seattle cases were enrolled at active infection and followed longitudinally. The sample taken for sequencing was peripheral blood. This clonotype was obtained from a woman aged 50 to 65 with COVID-19, enrolled during active disease.

Here the CDR3 reads CATVILHPGQGFEYEQFF. In DNA, the CDR3 is TGTGCCACCGTCATCCTACACCCGGGACAGGGTTTTGAGTATGAGCAGTTCTTC. This sequence joins TRBV24-1 and TRBJ2-1, with TRBD1 matching 9 bases. The CDR3 length is 18 residues. With 9 bases clipped from V and 8 bases from J, the junction kept 22 bases outside the gene matches. Germline CDR1 is KGHDR and CDR2 is SFDVKD.